These 30 T cell receptor beta chains share one sample of origin, sequenced in a study of blood T cell repertoires in COVID-19. Measured with immunoSEQ multiplex PCR; TCRdb has only the in-frame clones, and not every one. The data show 150,000 to 160,000 clones, 80% seen once. Sequencing was done on a sample of peripheral blood. The receptors stem from a man in his sixties with acute or convalescent COVID-19.

This chain connects TRBV9 to TRBJ2-3; 7 bases map to TRBD2. Losses at the gene ends were 3 bases for V and 2 bases for J; bases not matched to a gene: 6. Looked up from germline, CDR1 is SGDLS and CDR2 is YYNGEE. The CDR3 sequence is 15 residues long. The CDR3 sequence: CASSGGGGFTDTQYF. The CDR3 DNA follows: TGTGCCAGCAGCGGCGGCGGGGGATTCACAGATACGCAGTATTTT.

This chain connects TRBV3-1 (or the pseudogene TRBV3-2) to TRBJ1-2; D gene ambiguous. With 4 bases removed from V and 4 bases from J, the gap between germline ends came to 13 bases. There are 14 residues in the CDR3. From germline, CDR1 is LGHDT and CDR2 YNNKEL (reference sequence). CDR3 coding DNA: TGTGCCAGCAGCCCACTGGGGAGTGGCTATGGCTACACCTTC. It specifies CASSPLGSGYGYTF.

The chain combines TRBV16 with TRBJ1-5, with 9 bases lining up with TRBD1. The V gene's germline CDR1 is KGHSY and CDR2 FQNENV. The J segment lost 6 bases and the V segment lost 5 bases, leaving 5 bases of the junction unmatched. The CDR3 contains 14 residues. The CDR3 DNA follows: TGTGCCAGCAGCGTTACAGGGGGCGGTCAGCCCCAGCATTTT. This codes for CASSVTGGGQPQHF.

V usage is TRBV6-5 and J usage is TRBJ2-5; perhaps TRBD1 as D (6 bases). The CDR3 is made up of 14 amino acids. Germline V lookup: CDR1 MNHEY, CDR2 SVGAGI. The V gene lost 5 bases and the J gene lost 4 bases, with 14 bases spanning the gap. CDR3 amino acids: CASSIYQGRETQYF. DNA for the CDR3: TGTGCCAGCAGTATTTACCAGGGGAGAGAGACCCAGTACTTC.

The V call is TRBV5-6, the J call TRBJ2-5; 11 bases fit TRBD2. This CDR3 has 16 amino acids. The germline CDR1 and CDR2 sequences are SGHDT and YYEEEE. The ends lost 4 bases at V and 4 bases at J; junction bases unmatched: 9. The CDR3 spells CASSSRTSGSRETQYF. Written as DNA, the CDR3 is TGTGCCAGCAGCAGTAGGACTAGCGGGTCGCGAGAGACCCAGTACTTC.

The J gene is TRBJ1-5, the V gene TRBV6-5, with 9 bases aligning to TRBD1. J gave up 0 bases and V 6 bases, and 3 bases lay outside the gene matches. The length of the CDR3 is 15 residues. CDR1 is MNHEY and CDR2 is SVGAGI in the germline V gene. The CDR3 reads CASRPQGASNQPQHF. CDR3 DNA sequence: TGTGCCAGCAGACCACAGGGGGCTAGCAATCAGCCCCAGCATTTT.

The V gene is TRBV7-2, the J gene TRBJ1-3, with 7 bases matching TRBD1. Germline trimming cut 8 bases from V and 2 bases from J; bases unmatched to any gene: 3. CDR1 is SGHTA, CDR2 FQGNSA, per germline. The CDR3 totals 13 residues. Here the CDR3 reads CASGTGAGNTIYF. Here the CDR3 DNA reads TGTGCCAGCGGAACAGGGGCTGGAAACACCATATATTTT.

This clone came up a few times. The chain links TRBV29-1 to TRBJ2-7; the D is unclear. The germline V gene has CDR1 SQVTM and CDR2 ANQGSEA. With 0 bases removed from V and 7 bases from J, the gap between germline ends came to 13 bases. This CDR3 has 13 amino acids. CDR3 protein: CSVEDRLLREQYF. CDR3 coding DNA: TGCAGCGTTGAAGACCGACTCCTACGAGAGCAGTACTTC.

This chain uses TRBV19 with TRBJ1-1; TRBD1 aligns across 12 bases. V dropped 7 bases and J dropped 2; count of bases not matched to a gene: 5. The germline CDR1 and CDR2 sequences are LNHDA and SQIVND (reference sequence). This CDR3 is built from 15 residues. DNA of the CDR3: TGTGCCAGTAAGGGACAGGGGGCGAGAAACACTGAAGCTTTCTTT. Its protein is CASKGQGARNTEAFF. Supplemented by reference TRBV19 and TRBJ1-1, the full variable domain reads DGGITQSPKYLFRKEGQNVTLSCEQNLNHDAMYWYRQDPGQGLRLIYYSQIVNDFQKGDIAEGYSVSREKKESFPLTVTSAQKNPTAFYLCASKGQGARNTEAFFGQGTRLTVV.

This clone came up once. The V gene is TRBV30, the J gene TRBJ1-2; no clear D. CDR1 GTSNPN and CDR2 SVGIG come from the germline V gene (reference sequence). This CDR3 spans 14 amino acids. V was trimmed by 5 bases and J by 4 bases, leaving 17 bases between them. The CDR3 DNA reads TGTGCCTGGGATATGGGTACGGGATCCTATGGCTACACCTTC. Encoded protein: CAWDMGTGSYGYTF.

With regard to this clone: The same CDR3 is also encoded by other DNA sequences in this sample. The chain joins TRBV7-2 to TRBJ1-2; D perhaps matches TRBD1 (6 bases). Germline lookup yields CDR1 SGHTA and CDR2 FQGNSA. This CDR3 is built from 13 residues. Trimming removed 6 bases at V and 4 bases at J, with 12 bases between. The CDR3 region is CASSLTGIYGYTF. For the CDR3, the DNA is TGTGCCAGCAGTTTGACAGGAATCTATGGCTACACCTTC.

This clone was recorded once. V and J are TRBV14 and TRBJ1-3; 9 nucleotides agree with TRBD1. Trimming removed 4 bases from V and 3 bases from J; junction bases left unmatched: 10. Germline CDR1 is SGHDN and CDR2 is FVKESK. The CDR3 has 17 residues. The CDR3 bases are TGTGCCAGCAGCCTCCGGAGAGGACAGGGGCTTGGAAACACCATATATTTT. Residues: CASSLRRGQGLGNTIYF.

V gene TRBV3-1 (or the pseudogene TRBV3-2) combines with J gene TRBJ2-1; 8 nucleotides match TRBD2. Germline CDR1 reads LGHDT; CDR2 reads YNNKEL (reference sequence). The CDR3 length is 16 residues. J lost 10 bases, V lost 2 bases, and 13 bases had no gene match. This CDR3 is CASSQLGPAGVKEQFF. Here the CDR3 DNA reads TGTGCCAGCAGCCAACTTGGCCCAGCGGGAGTGAAGGAGCAGTTCTTC.

This chain connects TRBV29-1 to TRBJ1-1, with 7 bases lining up with TRBD1. With 4 bases clipped from V and 2 bases from J, the junction kept 4 bases outside the gene matches. The CDR3 has 13 amino acids. The germline V gene encodes CDR1 SQVTM and CDR2 ANQGSEA. The CDR3 loop reads CSVGQGLNTEAFF. CDR3 DNA sequence: TGCAGCGTTGGACAGGGTTTAAACACTGAAGCTTTCTTT.

The CDR3: CASSPRGGEKLFF. For the CDR3, the DNA is TGTGCCAGCTCACCACGGGGAGGGGAAAAACTGTTTTTT. This sequence joins TRBV18 and TRBJ1-4; the D is unclear. CDR1 is KGHSH, CDR2 LQKENI, per germline. CDR3 length: 13 amino acids. Trimming removed 1 base at V and 8 bases at J, with 8 bases between.

This clone was detected only once. This chain connects TRBV7-9 to TRBJ1-1, with unresolved D. This CDR3 has 13 residues. Deletions cut 5 bases from V and 3 bases from J, with 10 bases between. The germline V gene encodes CDR1 SEHNR and CDR2 FQNEAQ (reference sequence). CDR3 in amino acids: CASSTGLYTEAFF. CDR3 DNA sequence: TGTGCCAGCAGCACCGGACTATACACTGAAGCTTTCTTT.

This chain joins TRBV4-3 and TRBJ2-7; TRBD1 aligns across 8 bases. Germline V gives CDR1 LGHNA, CDR2 YSLEER. CDR3 length equals 16 residues. With V trimmed by 4 bases and J by 2 bases, 10 bases remained unmatched. The DNA of the CDR3 is TGCGCCAGCAGCCGCAGGTCGGAACAGGGGGCCTACGAGCAGTACTTC. Its protein product is CASSRRSEQGAYEQYF.

This clone was counted once. The chain joins TRBV7-3 to TRBJ2-2; TRBD2 aligns across 8 bases. Germline values: CDR1 SGHTA, CDR2 FQGTGA. Trimming removed 4 bases from V and 2 bases from J; junction bases left unmatched: 9. This CDR3 has 17 amino acids. CDR3 DNA sequence: TGTGCCAGCAGCTCCCGGGCGGGAGGCCTCAACACCGGGGAGCTGTTTTTT. Protein: CASSSRAGGLNTGELFF.

V and J are TRBV7-2 and TRBJ2-3; maybe TRBD1 (7 bases). The V gene's germline CDR1 is SGHTA and CDR2 FQGNSA. The CDR3 totals 13 residues. Trimming removed 9 bases from V and 2 bases from J, with 12 bases in between. For the CDR3, the DNA is TGTGCCAGTGGAGGGGGCCTCACAGATACGCAGTATTTT. Translating gives CASGGGLTDTQYF.

A single count supports this clone. The genes are TRBV5-1 and TRBJ2-1, with a weak D call TRBD1 (6 bases). CDR3 length: 16 residues. The V gene's germline CDR1 is SGHRS and CDR2 YFSETQ. Trimming stripped 4 bases from V and 5 bases from J, with 19 bases between. For the CDR3, the DNA is TGCGCCAGCAGCCGTCCCCGACAGGATATACACAATGAGCAGTTCTTC. It codes for CASSRPRQDIHNEQFF.

V is TRBV3-1 (or the pseudogene TRBV3-2) and J is TRBJ2-5; the match to TRBD2 covers 12 bases. Germline CDR1 LGHDT, CDR2 YNNKEL (reference sequence). The CDR3 runs 16 residues. The V gene end was trimmed by 0 bases and the J gene end by 4 bases; junction bases not matched to a gene: 3. The CDR3 bases are TGTGCCAGCAGCCAAGATCTAGCGGGGGGGCTAGAGACCCAGTACTTC. Translating gives CASSQDLAGGLETQYF.

The chain links TRBV4-3 to TRBJ1-1; 10 nucleotides match TRBD1. Losses at the gene ends were 4 bases for V and 2 bases for J; bases not matched to a gene: 1. From germline, CDR1 is LGHNA and CDR2 YSLEER. The CDR3 loop spans 14 amino acids. The CDR3 region has the DNA TGCGCCAGCAGCCGGGACAGGGGCAACACTGAAGCTTTCTTT. Translating gives CASSRDRGNTEAFF.

This chain links TRBV12-5 with TRBJ2-2; 8 bases are shared with TRBD1. The CDR3 totals 17 residues. Germline assignment: CDR1 LGHNT and CDR2 FRNRAP. V was pared by 0 bases and J by 3 bases, with 6 bases of the junction left unmatched. CDR3 in amino acids: CASGLVQGGRYTGELFF. The CDR3 coding sequence is TGTGCTAGTGGTTTGGTACAGGGGGGAAGGTACACCGGGGAGCTGTTTTTT.

The genes are TRBV7-6 and TRBJ1-2; D is unclear. Germline CDR1 is SGHVS and CDR2 is FNYEAQ. The CDR3 is 13 residues long. Trimming removed 3 bases from V and 6 bases from J, with 11 bases in between. This chain's CDR3 is CASSFGGRNGYTF. CDR3 in DNA: TGTGCCAGCAGCTTCGGAGGGAGGAATGGCTACACCTTC.

For the CDR3, the DNA is TGTGCCAGCAGCCCGAGGCGGGGGGCCCTCGGGTGGAGCTACAATGAGCAGTTCTTC. It specifies CASSPRRGALGWSYNEQFF. V gene TRBV6-2 or TRBV6-3 combines with J gene TRBJ2-1, with 8 nucleotides matching TRBD2. The CDR3 loop spans 19 amino acids. Trimming cost V 6 bases and J 3 bases; bases outside gene matches: 19. Looked up from germline, CDR1 is MNHEY and CDR2 is SVGEGT.

V gene TRBV19 combines with J gene TRBJ2-1; D is possibly TRBD2 (5 bases). V lost 5 bases and J lost 8, with 7 bases in between. CDR3 length: 11 residues. The germline gives CDR1 LNHDA, CDR2 SQIVND (reference sequence). The CDR3 coding sequence is TGTGCCAGTAGTTCGAGGGATGAGCAGTTCTTC. This codes for CASSSRDEQFF.

This clone was detected a few times. The chain links TRBV6-6 to TRBJ1-2, with D possibly TRBD1 on 5 matching bases. V dropped 4 bases and J dropped 6 bases, with 18 bases sitting between them. The germline V gene has CDR1 MNHNY and CDR2 SVGAGI (reference sequence). The CDR3 runs to 15 residues. CDR3 DNA sequence: TGTGCCAGCAGTTCGCGTCGCCAGGGAACGAATGGCTACACCTTC. Translation: CASSSRRQGTNGYTF.

The V gene is TRBV19, the J gene TRBJ1-3; D remains ambiguous. The CDR3 has 13 amino acids. Germline-derived CDR1 and CDR2 are LNHDA and SQIVND (reference sequence). Trimming removed 6 bases from V and 1 base from J, with 7 bases in between. CDR3 protein: CASRAFSGNTIYF. Written as DNA, the CDR3 is TGTGCCAGTAGGGCATTTTCTGGAAACACCATATATTTT.

The chain employs TRBV4-3 and TRBJ2-2; 7 bases agree with TRBD1. The germline V gene encodes CDR1 LGHNA and CDR2 YSLEER. The CDR3 length is 16 residues. J was trimmed by 5 bases and V by 0 bases; bases with no gene match: 6. The DNA for the CDR3 is TGCGCCAGCAGCCAAGATTTGAGGGGGCAAACCGGGGAGCTGTTTTTT. It yields the protein CASSQDLRGQTGELFF.

The rearrangement links TRBV11-2 to TRBJ2-1; TRBD2 might be the D (7 bases). V was trimmed by 5 bases and J by 4 bases, leaving 18 bases between them. Looked up from germline, CDR1 is SGHAT and CDR2 is FQNNGV. CDR3 length: 16 residues. This CDR3 is CASSQGGGAWYNEQFF. In DNA form, the CDR3 reads TGTGCCAGCAGCCAGGGAGGGGGGGCCTGGTACAATGAGCAGTTCTTC.